This T cell receptor beta chain is drawn from a study of post-analysis software for immune sequencing data. Study background: In terms of disease course, relapsing-remitting, secondary progressive and progressive-relapsing multiple sclerosis were included.

Concerning this clonotype: Its target is unknown.

This CDR3 has 14 residues. CDR1 and CDR2 (germline): DFQATT, SNEGSKA (reference sequence). The V gene end was trimmed by 3 bases and the J gene end by 8 bases; junction bases not matched to a gene: 8. Incorporated into the TCR beta cDNA libraries were unique molecular identifiers, which served to reduce PCR and sequencing biases. Some 500,000 cDNA molecules were obtained from about 1 to 10 million T cells. TCRdb used MiXCR to reprocess the PCR reads, holding one entry per CDR3 protein. The table has 450,000 or so distinct CDR3 sequences, around 40% seen once; the top ten hold around an eighth. Whole-study results and caveats: Clustering by F measure revealed strong co-clustering among samples prepared together in one batch. Multiple sclerosis was associated with a significant reduction in normalized Chao1 diversity relative to controls. Controls showed lower frequencies than patients for roughly five TRBV segments, and TRBV5-6, TRBV5-1 and TRBV20-1 were among these.

This sequence originates from a girl aged 10 to 17 with multiple sclerosis. The V call is TRBV20-1, the J call TRBJ2-1; 9 bases align to TRBD2. Sequencing was done on a sample of blood. CDR3 residues: CSASLAGVAYEQFF. In nucleotides, the CDR3 is TGCAGTGCTAGCTTAGCGGGAGTCGCCTATGAGCAGTTCTTC.